The sequence of this T cell receptor (beta chain) was determined in a study of cytomegalovirus exposure and HLA in healthy donors. Study-wide results and caveats: With high specificity and sensitivity, the classifier reportedly diagnosed cytomegalovirus status.

Turning to this clone: Its antigen is currently unknown.

At collection, donors were nominally healthy, but unrecorded immune exposures were probable. PCR employed 60 Vbeta and 13 Jbeta primers. Per the study methods: In a later analysis, the count reached 74 million or so unique TCR beta chains, with about 9.9 million shared. The table came from immunoSEQ multiplex PCR; TCRdb's copy has only in-frame clones and leaves some out. The DNA gave D and trimming, while V, J and clone size come from that table. The table shows about 170,000 clones, with over 60% occurring only once. The CDR3 extends over 15 amino acids. Germline lookup yields CDR1 SGHDN and CDR2 FVKESK. The V end lost 4 bases, the J end lost 0 bases, and 13 bases lay between the germline ends.

This clonotype was obtained from a female donor in good health and CMV-seronegative. Sequencing was carried out using PBMCs. V gene TRBV14 combines with J gene TRBJ2-7, with TRBD1 as a possible D gene (5 bases). The CDR3 is CASSPLGRSSYEQYF. CDR3 in DNA: TGTGCCAGCAGCCCGCTGGGGCGCAGCTCCTACGAGCAGTACTTC. The whole variable domain, remainder taken from reference TRBV14 and TRBJ2-7, is EAGVTQFPSHSVIEKGQTVTLRCDPISGHDNLYWYRRVMGKEIKFLLHFVKESKQDESGMPNNRFLAERTGGTYSTLKVQPAELEDSGVYFCASSPLGRSSYEQYFGPGTRLTVT.